Presented here are 21 T cell receptor beta chains from one specimen sequenced in a study of blood T cell repertoires in COVID-19. Libraries were prepared by immunoSEQ multiplex PCR; TCRdb keeps only in-frame clonotypes and omits some of them. The sample holds roughly 120,000 clones; around 68% are singletons and the top ten take less than 10%. The sequenced material came from peripheral blood. The origin of the receptors is a woman in her sixties or seventies with acute or convalescent COVID-19.

V is TRBV28 and J is TRBJ2-2; D gene ambiguous. This CDR3 contains 14 residues. Trimming left V 5 bases short and J 0 bases short, with 7 bases between. Germline CDR1 and CDR2: MDHEN and SYDVKM. CDR3 residues: CASSTRSNTGELFF. The CDR3 bases are TGTGCCAGCAGTACCCGGTCGAACACCGGGGAGCTGTTTTTT.

The gene calls are TRBV7-2 and TRBJ1-2; D is unclear. The V gene's germline CDR1 is SGHTA and CDR2 FQGNSA. The CDR3 has 15 residues. Trimming pared 0 bases from V and 8 bases from J, leaving 16 bases between. As DNA, the CDR3 is TGTGCCAGCAGCTTAGCCTCAGGAGGCGGAGGGGGCTACACCTTC. Protein product: CASSLASGGGGGYTF. Supplemented by reference TRBV7-2 and TRBJ1-2, the full variable domain reads GAGVSQSPSNKVTEKGKDVELRCDPISGHTALYWYRQSLGQGLEFLIYFQGNSAPDKSGLPSDRFSAERTGGSVSTLTIQRTQQEDSAVYLCASSLASGGGGGYTFGSGTRLTVV.

This chain links TRBV11-2 with TRBJ2-1, with 8 positions matching TRBD2. This CDR3 comprises 16 residues. Germline V gene lookup returns CDR1 SGHAT and CDR2 FQNNGV. The V and J ends lost 5 bases and 5 bases, in that order; junction bases with no gene match: 11. The CDR3 DNA follows: TGTGCCAGCAGCGCCAGGGGTAGCGGGGTAAACAATGAGCAGTTCTTC. Translating it yields CASSARGSGVNNEQFF.

This clone has a count of ten or more. This chain connects TRBV10-1 to TRBJ2-6; weak D call: TRBD1 (5 bases). There are 15 residues in the CDR3. Germline CDR1 is WNHNN and CDR2 is SYGVQD (reference sequence). V lost 2 bases and J lost 2, with 7 bases in between. This chain's CDR3 is CASSEQGTGANVLTF. The CDR3 DNA reads TGCGCCAGCAGTGAGCAGGGAACTGGGGCCAACGTCCTGACTTTC.

The chain carries TRBV7-9 and TRBJ1-3, with a weak D call TRBD1 (5 bases). Trimming took 1 base from V and 7 from J, leaving 14 bases between them. The CDR3 length is 15 residues. The germline gives CDR1 SEHNR, CDR2 FQNEAQ (reference sequence). CDR3 residues: CASSLGTGRSNTIYF. CDR3 nucleotide sequence: TGTGCCAGCAGCTTAGGAACAGGCCGGAGTAACACCATATATTTT.

The CDR3 reads CASSFVYEQFF. The CDR3 bases are TGTGCCAGCAGTTTTGTATATGAGCAGTTCTTC. This chain joins TRBV12-3 or TRBV12-4 and TRBJ2-1, with no clear D. The CDR3 has 11 residues. Trimming removed 3 bases at V and 8 bases at J, with 5 bases between.

V is TRBV30 and J is TRBJ1-5; weak D call: TRBD1 (5 bases). Germline-derived CDR1 and CDR2 are GTSNPN and SVGIG (reference sequence). The CDR3 length is 15 residues. Trimming removed 1 base from V and 3 bases from J, with 13 bases in between. The CDR3 loop reads CAWSATTVYNQPQHF. The CDR3, as DNA: TGTGCCTGGAGTGCGACGACAGTGTACAATCAGCCCCAGCATTTT.

The rearrangement links TRBV5-4 to TRBJ2-2, with D tentatively TRBD2 (7 bases). The CDR3 totals 15 residues. From germline, CDR1 is SGHNT and CDR2 YYREEE (reference sequence). V was clipped by 5 bases and J by 5 bases, with 16 bases between them. CDR3 sequence reads: CASRSTGGGTGELFF. DNA for the CDR3: TGTGCCAGCAGGAGCACGGGGGGCGGGACCGGGGAGCTGTTTTTT.

This chain links TRBV3-1 (or the pseudogene TRBV3-2) with TRBJ1-2; TRBD1 agrees at 9 bases. V was pared by 4 bases and J by 4 bases, with 4 bases of the junction left unmatched. Germline-derived CDR1 and CDR2 are LGHDT and YNNKEL (reference sequence). The CDR3 is 14 residues long. The DNA for the CDR3 is TGTGCCAGCAGCCCCGGGACAGGGACCTATGGCTACACCTTC. Translating it yields CASSPGTGTYGYTF.

The J gene is TRBJ2-3, the V gene TRBV21-1; TRBD2 is the table's D call and was not checked against the DNA. TRBV21-1 is a documented pseudogene. The CDR3 is 15 residues long. CDR3 in amino acids: CASRCGGDGTDTQYF. The DNA for the CDR3 is TGTGCCAGCAGGTGCGGGGGGGACGGCACAGATACGCAGTATTTT.

This clone showed up just a few times. CDR3 in DNA: TGTGCCAGCAGTATATCACCGGGACAGGGGGCCTACACCTTC. Residues: CASSISPGQGAYTF. The V and J genes are TRBV28 and TRBJ1-2, with TRBD1 matching over 12 bases. The CDR3 is 14 residues long. The V and J ends lost 5 bases and 10 bases, in that order; junction bases with no gene match: 8. In germline, CDR1 is MDHEN, CDR2 SYDVKM.

The V gene is TRBV19, the J gene TRBJ2-6, with D perhaps TRBD1 (6 bases). The CDR3 runs to 16 residues. Trimming removed 6 bases from V and 2 bases from J, with 14 bases in between. Germline loops: CDR1 LNHDA, CDR2 SQIVND (reference sequence). This CDR3 is CASRYTGSAGANVLTF. In DNA form, the CDR3 reads TGTGCCAGTAGGTATACAGGGTCTGCTGGGGCCAACGTCCTGACTTTC.

This clone was detected a few times. The chain combines TRBV6-5 with TRBJ1-2, with TRBD1 identical over 10 bases. Germline V gene data show CDR1 as MNHEY and CDR2 as SVGAGI. The CDR3 is 14 residues long. Trimming cost V 6 bases and J 7 bases; bases outside gene matches: 8. The chain's CDR3 is CASRRGQGSSGYTF. CDR3 nucleotide sequence: TGTGCCAGCAGGAGGGGACAGGGGTCGAGTGGCTACACCTTC.

The V call is TRBV18, the J call TRBJ1-3, with D possibly TRBD1 on 6 matching bases. The germline CDR1 and CDR2 sequences are KGHSH and LQKENI. The V gene lost 6 bases and the J gene lost 4 bases, with 16 bases spanning the gap. The length of the CDR3 is 15 residues. CDR3 in amino acids: CASSPNRVAGNTIYF. The CDR3 bases are TGTGCCAGCTCCCCGAACAGGGTGGCAGGAAACACCATATATTTT.

The chain is built from TRBV28 and TRBJ1-2; the D is unclear. This CDR3 is built from 14 residues. With 3 bases removed from V and 4 bases from J, the gap between germline ends came to 12 bases. Germline V gene data show CDR1 as MDHEN and CDR2 as SYDVKM. The CDR3 coding sequence is TGTGCCAGCAGTTTTGGTTCAGGAGGCTATGGCTACACCTTC. Amino acids: CASSFGSGGYGYTF.

The genes are TRBV28 and TRBJ2-2; 7 positions agree with TRBD2. Per germline, CDR1 MDHEN and CDR2 SYDVKM. This CDR3 spans 14 amino acids. V lost 7 bases, J lost 5 bases, and 7 bases stayed unmatched. DNA for the CDR3: TGTGCCAGCATGGGAGGGGCTATAACCGGGGAGCTGTTTTTT. Translation gives CASMGGAITGELFF.

The gene calls are TRBV28 and TRBJ2-3; 7 bases match TRBD2. Germline V gene lookup returns CDR1 MDHEN and CDR2 SYDVKM. The CDR3 totals 11 residues. The CDR3 bases are TGTGGAGCGGGGAGCACAGATACGCAGTATTTT. This codes for CGAGSTDTQYF.

J is TRBJ2-2 and V is TRBV30, with 8 bases identical to TRBD1. V shed 5 bases, J shed 6 bases, and the junction held 11 bases outside the gene matches. This CDR3 comprises 15 residues. Germline CDR1 reads GTSNPN; CDR2 reads SVGIG (reference sequence). The CDR3: CAWSAGQGRAGELFF. The CDR3 DNA is TGTGCCTGGTCCGCCGGACAGGGAAGGGCCGGGGAGCTGTTTTTT.

This clone occurred once. The chain uses TRBV30 and TRBJ2-3; D ambiguous. Trimming cost V 7 bases and J 2 bases, with 16 bases left between them. In germline, CDR1 is GTSNPN, CDR2 SVGIG (reference sequence). The CDR3 runs 14 residues. The CDR3 loop reads CASARNQLTDTQYF. The CDR3 nucleotides are TGTGCCTCCGCCCGAAACCAACTCACAGATACGCAGTATTTT.

This clone turned up a few times. This chain connects TRBV7-2 to TRBJ1-5; 8 bases are shared with TRBD1. This CDR3 is 15 amino acids long. Germline trimming cut 2 bases from V and 2 bases from J; bases unmatched to any gene: 2. Germline V gene data show CDR1 as SGHTA and CDR2 as FQGNSA. CDR3 DNA: TGTGCCAGCAGCTTACAGGGGGCTGGCAATCAGCCCCAGCATTTT. Residues: CASSLQGAGNQPQHF.

This chain connects TRBV2 to TRBJ1-4, with D possibly matching TRBD1 (5 bases). The V and J ends lost 1 base and 7 bases respectively, with 13 bases between them. Germline V lookup: CDR1 SNHLY, CDR2 FYNNEI. The CDR3 has 15 residues. CDR3 nucleotide sequence: TGTGCCAGCAGTGAAGGAAACCAGGGAACTGAAAAACTGTTTTTT. This codes for CASSEGNQGTEKLFF.